The entry below gives a single TCR beta chain sequence along with its context. The clone's antigen remains unknown. No quality values exist for individual bases; no much larger clone is one base distant. The CDR3 numbers 15 residues from cysteine through phenylalanine. Only the CDR3 DNA stays, 45 bases, in frame from base 1. Here V drops 8 bases and J drops 5 bases, and the junction holds 4 bases not matched to any gene. CDR1 and CDR2 are drawn from the germline V gene: SGHAT, FQNNGV. TCR beta chain sequences were generated from genomic DNA using the immunoSEQ assay. The paper's processing steps were these. CDR3 sequences that did not begin with the conserved framework cysteine at position 104 were removed by hand. Clonality was calculated as one minus the normalized Shannon's Diversity Index, with values ranging from 0 (maximal diversity) to 1 (oligoclonal). Differences in the frequency of the same CDR3 between samples, such as brain versus blood, were assessed with chi-squared comparison-of-proportions tests. Public clonotypes were found by searching immuneACCESS, and the VDJdb browser was used to assess similarity to known antiviral clonotypes. TCRdb provides this immuneACCESS table in a form limited to in-frame rearrangements. Some clones are lacking; in checked studies, under half of them reflect an unresolved V gene, and why the rest are absent is not known. V and J calls and clone size follow that table, whereas D and trimming were derived from the DNA. Recorded for this sample are around 44,000 clones; around 90% of them occurred a single time. The ten most abundant clones make up around 5.9% of the sample.

The time point tag for this specimen amounts to: resected brain tissue, or blood drawn just prior to surgery. Surgery cases with the highest brain T cell transcript signatures were selected for TCR beta chain sequencing of brain tissue and, where available, blood. Patients had been treated with at least one anti-epileptic drug before surgery. TCR-sequenced patients were children with drug-resistant epilepsy due to tuberous sclerosis complex, focal cortical dysplasia, Rasmussen encephalitis or hemimegalencephaly. The Monarch genomic DNA purification kit was used to extract bulk genomic DNA from unsorted brain tissue and whole blood. These data are taken from a study of brain T cells in children with intractable seizures (dated by TCRdb to the early 2020s). Notes on the research overall: As a first screen for immune gene transcripts, resected brain tissue from some 50 pediatric epilepsy surgery cases was run on a NanoString immunology panel. Among the roughly twelve selected surgery cases, eight also had pre-surgery blood sequenced, leaving four with brain tissue only. Study-wide conclusions, independent of this receptor: Viral specificity was inferred solely from CDR3 sequence similarity, and the HCMV serostatus of the patients was not known. Because sequencing depth was different between pre-surgery and post-surgery blood, clones absent from the pre-surgery sample may reflect undersampling.

The sequence joins TRBV11-2 to TRBJ2-2, with TRBD2 identical over 14 junction bases. The TCR originated in a girl aged 2-10 years with tuberous sclerosis and intractable seizures. Material: peripheral blood, obtained at surgery. The DNA is as follows: TGTGCCAGCCTCAGGACTAGCGGGGGGACCGGGGAGCTGTTTTTT. The encoded protein is CASLRTSGGTGELFF.